The rows below give T cell receptor beta chains drawn from one sample of a study of shared clonotypes between healthy human individuals. Repertoires were generated with immunoSEQ multiplex PCR, while TCRdb's copy carries only in-frame clones and drops some. In the table there are 1,500,000 or so clones, approximately 98.5% of which are singletons. The sample consisted of naive CD4+ T cells sorted from blood. These receptors all stem from a man under 40 in good health. CDR3s include the opening cysteine and the closing phenylalanine or tryptophan. The D gene is left open where the match is weak. Clone size is stated in some rows and not others, as once, few, many or a class when expanded.

DNA	CDR3	D	size	V	J
TGCGCCAGCAGTGAGGGGGGGGCGAACACCGGGGAGCTGTTTTTT	CASSEGGANTGELFF	TRBD2	NA	TRBV10-1	TRBJ2-2
TGTGCCAGCAGTGCCGCGGGGAACACTGAAGCTTTCTTT	CASSAAGNTEAFF	NA	NA	TRBV6-4	TRBJ1-1
TGTGCCAGCAGCTATGGACAGGACACTGAAGCTTTCTTT	CASSYGQDTEAFF	TRBD1	NA	TRBV5-5	TRBJ1-1
TGTGCCAGCAGTTCAACAGGGGCGGCTTTCTTT	CASSSTGAAFF	TRBD1	NA	TRBV27	TRBJ1-1
TGTGCCAGCAGCTGGGATGGGATTTACTCCTACAATGAGCAGTTCTTC	CASSWDGIYSYNEQFF	NA	NA	TRBV14	TRBJ2-1
TGTGCCAGCAGCAACCAAGGTGAAGCTTTCTTT	CASSNQGEAFF	NA	NA	TRBV21-1	TRBJ1-1
TGTGCCAGCAGCGTAGCTAGCCAGTCCCCTGGCTACACCTTC	CASSVASQSPGYTF	NA	NA	TRBV9	TRBJ1-2
TGTGCCAGCAGCTTAGTGTCGGGAGTAGTGGAAGCTTTCTTT	CASSLVSGVVEAFF	NA	NA	TRBV7-9	TRBJ1-1
TGTGCCAGCAGCGTAAGGGACAGGAGCTCCTACGAGCAGTACTTC	CASSVRDRSSYEQYF	TRBD1	NA	TRBV9	TRBJ2-7
TGCAGCGTTGGGGACGGCTACGAGCAGTACTTC	CSVGDGYEQYF	NA	few	TRBV29-1	TRBJ2-7
TGTGCCAGCAGCCAGATTGGGGCGGGAGGGTACAATGAGCAGTTCTTC	CASSQIGAGGYNEQFF	TRBD2	NA	TRBV28	TRBJ2-1
TGTGCCAGCAGTTTGTCTGGACTAGCGGGAGCCCTAAGCTCCTACAATGAGCAGTTCTTC	CASSLSGLAGALSSYNEQFF	TRBD2	once	TRBV28	TRBJ2-1
TGTGCCAGCAGCGTAGCGGGGTTTGGAGGAAACACCATATATTTT	CASSVAGFGGNTIYF	NA	NA	TRBV9	TRBJ1-3
TGTGCCAGCAGCTTAGGACAGGGGCGCAATGAGCAGTTCTTC	CASSLGQGRNEQFF	TRBD1	NA	TRBV7-9	TRBJ2-1
TGCGCCAGCAGCCAAGATCGGGGAAAGCCTAGAATTTCTAACTATGGCTACACCTTC	CASSQDRGKPRISNYGYTF	NA	NA	TRBV4-3	TRBJ1-2
TGTGCCAGCAGCCCAAGTGGTCAGGGCCAAGAGACCCAGTACTTC	CASSPSGQGQETQYF	NA	NA	TRBV5-4	TRBJ2-5
TGCGCCAGCAGCAAAGGACAGGGTACCTATGGCTACACCTTC	CASSKGQGTYGYTF	TRBD1	NA	TRBV5-1	TRBJ1-2
TGTGCCAGCAGTGAGCTCTTCACAGATACGCAGTATTTT	CASSELFTDTQYF	NA	NA	TRBV2	TRBJ2-3
TGTGCCAGCAGTCCAGAGACTAGCTCCGAGCAGTACTTC	CASSPETSSEQYF	TRBD2	NA	TRBV7-3	TRBJ2-7
TGTGCCAGCAGCCAGGACAGGGGGCTGGCGTACGAGCAGTACTTC	CASSQDRGLAYEQYF	TRBD1	NA	TRBV4-2	TRBJ2-7
TGTGCTCTGAGCTCTGGAAACACCATATATTTT	CALSSGNTIYF	NA	NA	TRBV28	TRBJ1-3
TGTGCCAGCAGCTTAGGGATTAGCGGGAACACCGGGGAGCTGTTTTTT	CASSLGISGNTGELFF	NA	NA	TRBV11-3	TRBJ2-2
TGTGCCAGCAGCTCTCGGGGTTTT	CASSSRGF	NA	NA	TRBV5-8	TRBJ1-5
TGTGCCTGGAGTGTACTTGCGACCGGGGAGCTGTTTTTT	CAWSVLATGELFF	NA	NA	TRBV30	TRBJ2-2
TGTGCCAGCAGCTTAGTCCCTAGCGGACCCTACGAGCAGTACTTC	CASSLVPSGPYEQYF	TRBD2	once	TRBV7-2	TRBJ2-7
TGTGCCAGCAGCCCCGGACTAGATTATTCCTACGAGCAGTACTTC	CASSPGLDYSYEQYF	TRBD2	NA	TRBV7-2	TRBJ2-7
TGTGCCAGCTCACCCTACAGACAGAACACTGAAGCTTTCTTT	CASSPYRQNTEAFF	NA	NA	TRBV18	TRBJ1-1
TGTGCCAGCCGTAGTGGTAGCTCCTACAATGAGCAGTTCTTC	CASRSGSSYNEQFF	NA	NA	TRBV7-8	TRBJ2-1
TGTGCCAGCAGTTACAAAGGGAAGGAGTTATATGGCTACACCTTC	CASSYKGKELYGYTF	NA	NA	TRBV6-6	TRBJ1-2
TGTGCCAGTACGAGTGCGTTCGGGGGCTACACCTTC	CASTSAFGGYTF	NA	once	TRBV19	TRBJ1-2
TGCGCCAGCAGCCAAGCGGGACTAGCGGGAGTTACTTACAATGAGCAGTTCTTC	CASSQAGLAGVTYNEQFF	TRBD2	NA	TRBV4-1	TRBJ2-1
TGTGCCAGCAGCCCCTCTGCGGGAGAATCCAATGAGCAGTTCTTC	CASSPSAGESNEQFF	TRBD2	NA	TRBV11-2	TRBJ2-1
TGTGCCAGCTCACCACAGTGGGGGTACCAAGAGACCCAGTACTTC	CASSPQWGYQETQYF	NA	NA	TRBV18	TRBJ2-5
TGTGCCAGCAGCACCAGACAGGGAAGGGAGACCCAGTACTTC	CASSTRQGRETQYF	TRBD1	NA	TRBV7-9	TRBJ2-5